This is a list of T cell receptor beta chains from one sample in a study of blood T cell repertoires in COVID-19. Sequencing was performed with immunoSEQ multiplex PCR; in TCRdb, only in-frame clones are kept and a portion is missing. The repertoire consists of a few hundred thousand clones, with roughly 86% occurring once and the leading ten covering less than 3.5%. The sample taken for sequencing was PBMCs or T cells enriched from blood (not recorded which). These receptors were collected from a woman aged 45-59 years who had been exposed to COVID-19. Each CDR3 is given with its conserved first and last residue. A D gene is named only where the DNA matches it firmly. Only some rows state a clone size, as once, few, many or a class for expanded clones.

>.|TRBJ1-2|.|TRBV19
CASSTPSPDGYTF
TGTGCCAGTAGTACCCCCAGTCCCGATGGCTACACCTTC
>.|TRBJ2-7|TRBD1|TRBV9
CASSVYEGALYEQYF
TGTGCCAGCAGCGTATACGAGGGGGCTTTATACGAGCAGTACTTC
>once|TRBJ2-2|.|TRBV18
CASSPLTGTGELFF
TGTGCCAGCTCACCACTCACAGGGACCGGGGAGCTGTTTTTT
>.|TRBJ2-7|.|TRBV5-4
CASSLPTDSYEQYF
TGTGCCAGCAGCTTGCCGACAGATTCCTACGAGCAGTACTTC
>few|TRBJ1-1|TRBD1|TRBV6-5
CASKGGQGFEAFF
TGTGCCAGCAAGGGGGGACAGGGGTTTGAAGCTTTCTTT
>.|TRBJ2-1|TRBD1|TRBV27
CASSLSSGGWYEQFF
TGTGCCAGCAGTTTATCTTCAGGGGGCTGGTATGAGCAGTTCTTC
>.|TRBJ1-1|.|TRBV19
CASSQGNTEAFF
TGTGCCAGTAGTCAGGGGAACACTGAAGCTTTCTTT
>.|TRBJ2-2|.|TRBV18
CASSPRGSDTGELFF
TGTGCCAGCTCACCGAGAGGGTCGGACACCGGGGAGCTGTTTTTT
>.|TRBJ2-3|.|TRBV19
CASSPREGQGRPDTQYF
TGTGCCAGTAGTCCCCGGGAGGGACAGGGTCGCCCAGATACGCAGTATTTT
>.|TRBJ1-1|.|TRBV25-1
CASSELGAGAFF
TGTGCCAGCAGTGAACTAGGGGCAGGAGCTTTCTTT
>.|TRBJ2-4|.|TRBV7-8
CASSLVGGVAKNIQYF
TGTGCCAGCAGCTTAGTAGGGGGAGTAGCCAAAAACATTCAGTACTTC
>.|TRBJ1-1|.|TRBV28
CASSLAGVTEAFF
TGTGCCAGCAGTTTAGCGGGAGTCACTGAAGCTTTCTTT
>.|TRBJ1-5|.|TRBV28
CASSLLGSGQPQHF
TGTGCCAGCAGTTTATTGGGTTCGGGTCAGCCCCAGCATTTT
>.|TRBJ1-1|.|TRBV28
CASPPSGRGTEAFF
TGTGCCAGCCCCCCGAGCGGGCGGGGGACTGAAGCTTTCTTT
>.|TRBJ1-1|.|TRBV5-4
CASSPNSRAEAFF
TGTGCCAGCAGCCCGAACAGCAGGGCTGAAGCTTTCTTT
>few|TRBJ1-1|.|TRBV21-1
CASSNYPPNTEAFF
TGTGCCAGCAGCAACTACCCCCCGAACACTGAAGCTTTCTTT
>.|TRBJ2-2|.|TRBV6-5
CASSSRSMSTGELFF
TGTGCCAGCAGTTCGCGATCTATGTCGACCGGGGAGCTGTTTTTT
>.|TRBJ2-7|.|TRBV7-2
CASGIGGASRDEQYF
TGTGCCAGCGGAATTGGGGGCGCTTCGAGGGACGAGCAGTACTTC
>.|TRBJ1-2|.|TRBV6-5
CASSTDRHPFYGYTF
TGTGCCAGCAGCACCGACAGGCATCCTTTCTATGGCTACACCTTC
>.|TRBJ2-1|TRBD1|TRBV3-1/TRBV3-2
CASSRMTGNSYNEQFF
TGTGCCAGCAGCCGGATGACAGGGAACTCCTACAATGAGCAGTTCTTC
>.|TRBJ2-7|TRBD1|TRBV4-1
CASSQDPGQGYVHEQYF
TGCGCCAGCAGCCAAGATCCAGGACAGGGGTATGTCCACGAGCAGTACTTC
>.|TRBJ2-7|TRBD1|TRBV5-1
CASSLGDRAYEQYF
TGCGCCAGCAGCTTGGGTGACAGGGCCTACGAGCAGTACTTC
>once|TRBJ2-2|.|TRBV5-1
CASSLAGSTGELFF
TGCGCCAGCAGCTTGGCGGGGTCAACCGGGGAGCTGTTTTTT
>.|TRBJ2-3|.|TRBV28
CAVPPRGYSTDTQYF
TGTGCCGTCCCTCCACGGGGGTATAGCACAGATACGCAGTATTTT
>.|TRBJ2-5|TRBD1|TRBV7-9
CASRPPGQGLRGQETQYF
TGTGCCAGCAGACCGCCGGGACAGGGGTTGAGGGGGCAAGAGACCCAGTACTTC
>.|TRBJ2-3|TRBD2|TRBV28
CASSRRGASGGADTQYF
TGTGCCAGCAGCCGACGCGGGGCTAGCGGGGGGGCAGATACGCAGTATTTT
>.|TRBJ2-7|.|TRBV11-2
CASSLAGFSYEQYF
TGTGCCAGCAGCTTAGCAGGGTTCTCCTACGAGCAGTACTTC